The 26 T cell receptor beta chains below were found in one sample sequenced in a study of T cell responses to AZD1222 COVID-19 vaccine. The method was immunoSEQ multiplex PCR; TCRdb's version includes in-frame clones alone and lacks a portion of them. The repertoire includes about 86,000 clones, 88% of them detected once, and about 12% sits in the top ten. The sequenced sample was peripheral blood, obtained 28 days after the second AZD1222 dose. The receptors were gathered from an adult who received the AZD1222 COVID-19 vaccine.

This clone was seen a few times. This chain links TRBV7-9 with TRBJ1-3, with D perhaps matching TRBD1 (5 bases). The CDR3 consists of 16 residues. CDR1 is SEHNR and CDR2 is FQNEAQ in the germline V gene (reference sequence). V shed 9 bases and J shed 2 bases, with 20 bases lying between them. As DNA, the CDR3 is TGTGCCAGTGGTAGACAGCTGCAGGTCGCTGGAAACACCATATATTTT. This encodes CASGRQLQVAGNTIYF.

The rearrangement uses TRBV11-1 and TRBJ2-7; 7 nucleotides align to TRBD2. Germline trimming cut 5 bases from V and 1 base from J; bases unmatched to any gene: 11. The length of the CDR3 is 16 residues. Germline V gene lookup returns CDR1 SGHAT and CDR2 FQDESV (reference sequence). The CDR3 loop reads CASSPGGRWGSYEQYF. The CDR3, as DNA: TGTGCCAGCAGCCCGGGAGGAAGGTGGGGATCCTACGAGCAGTACTTC.

The V gene is TRBV11-1, the J gene TRBJ2-3; 7 nucleotides agree with TRBD1. The V gene end was trimmed by 4 bases and the J gene end by 11 bases; junction bases not matched to a gene: 6. The CDR3 extends over 12 amino acids. Germline V lookup: CDR1 SGHAT, CDR2 FQDESV (reference sequence). The CDR3 loop is CASSSIGTEQYF. The CDR3 nucleotides are TGTGCCAGCAGCTCTATTGGGACAGAGCAGTATTTT.

The J gene is TRBJ1-1, the V gene TRBV6-2 or TRBV6-3; the D is unclear. The CDR3 runs to 17 residues. V shed 0 bases and J shed 1 base, with 15 bases lying between them. The germline V gene encodes CDR1 MNHEY and CDR2 SVGEGT. CDR3 sequence (DNA): TGTGCCAGCAGTTACTCGGTAGGATGGAGACAGAACACTGAAGCTTTCTTT. Protein product: CASSYSVGWRQNTEAFF.

The gene calls are TRBV19 and TRBJ1-1; a possible D gene is TRBD1 (5 bases). The V gene's germline CDR1 is LNHDA and CDR2 SQIVND (reference sequence). The CDR3 runs 11 residues. V was cut by 11 bases and J by 4 bases, with 11 bases left in between. The CDR3 spells CACGGGTEAFF. Here the CDR3 DNA reads TGTGCCTGCGGCGGGGGCACTGAAGCTTTCTTT.

The chain combines TRBV5-5 with TRBJ2-7, with D possibly matching TRBD1 (5 bases). There are 14 residues in the CDR3. CDR1 and CDR2 (germline): SGHKS, YYEKEE (reference sequence). V was pared by 2 bases and J by 6 bases, with 15 bases between. CDR3 coding DNA: TGTGCCAGCAGCTTCGGACACCCACCAGGCGAGCAGTACTTC. It translates to CASSFGHPPGEQYF.

The rearrangement joins TRBV28 to TRBJ2-5, with 7 bases fitting TRBD1. This CDR3 region has 15 residues. The V gene end was trimmed by 8 bases and the J gene end by 5 bases; junction bases not matched to a gene: 14. CDR1 and CDR2 (germline): MDHEN, SYDVKM. The CDR3 DNA reads as TGTGCCAGCTGGCCCTCCCAGGGGGAATTTGAGACCCAGTACTTC. It encodes CASWPSQGEFETQYF.

The chain uses TRBV28 and TRBJ1-1; TRBD1 matches at 9 bases. Germline V gene lookup returns CDR1 MDHEN and CDR2 SYDVKM. The V segment lost 6 bases and the J segment 10 bases; nucleotides outside the gene matches: 3. The CDR3 runs to 11 residues. The CDR3 loop is CASRLDRGAFF. The CDR3 DNA reads as TGTGCCAGCAGATTGGACAGGGGAGCTTTCTTT.

This chain joins TRBV4-3 and TRBJ2-2, with TRBD2 matching 13 bases. With 4 bases clipped from V and 0 bases from J, the junction kept 5 bases outside the gene matches. Germline V gives CDR1 LGHNA, CDR2 YSLEER. The CDR3 loop spans 18 amino acids. The CDR3 reads CASSRRTSGGSNTGELFF. DNA of the CDR3: TGCGCCAGCAGCCGGCGGACTAGCGGGGGCTCGAACACCGGGGAGCTGTTTTTT.

J is TRBJ1-1 and V is TRBV27; TRBD1 is a possible D gene (6 bases). The CDR3 is made up of 13 amino acids. The V and J ends lost 5 bases and 5 bases respectively, with 12 bases between them. The germline V gene has CDR1 MNHEY and CDR2 SMNVEV (reference sequence). DNA of the CDR3: TGTGCCAGCAGTGTCGGACAGAGGACTGAAGCTTTCTTT. It specifies CASSVGQRTEAFF.

V is TRBV21-1 and J is TRBJ2-3; no DNA check was done on the table's D call, TRBD2. TRBV21-1 is a pseudogene. The CDR3 covers 17 residues. CDR3 coding DNA: TGTGCCAGCACCGTGTGCCCTACGGACTCTGGGAGTGATACGCAGTATTTT. Protein product: CASTVCPTDSGSDTQYF.

This clone was seen once. The chain joins TRBV5-1 to TRBJ2-7; 7 bases line up with TRBD2. This CDR3 comprises 14 residues. Germline CDR1 and CDR2: SGHRS and YFSETQ. J gave up 0 bases and V 4 bases, and 4 bases lay outside the gene matches. The CDR3 region has the DNA TGCGCCAGCAGCGGGGGGGACGGCTCCTACGAGCAGTACTTC. Residues: CASSGGDGSYEQYF.

The V call is TRBV28, the J call TRBJ1-1; D may be TRBD1 (5 bases). From germline, CDR1 is MDHEN and CDR2 SYDVKM. V was clipped by 6 bases and J by 4 bases, with 15 bases between them. The CDR3 runs 14 residues. The CDR3 DNA follows: TGTGCCAGCAGGTTGTCCGTGGGGGGCACTGAAGCTTTCTTT. As protein: CASRLSVGGTEAFF.

The chain uses TRBV19 and TRBJ1-5, with D tentatively TRBD1 (5 bases). V shed 4 bases and J shed 1 base, with 20 bases lying between them. Germline lookup yields CDR1 LNHDA and CDR2 SQIVND (reference sequence). The CDR3 is 18 residues long. This CDR3 is CASSTPYFARESNQPQHF. As DNA, the CDR3 is TGTGCCAGTAGTACCCCTTATTTTGCCAGGGAGAGCAATCAGCCCCAGCATTTT.

J is TRBJ2-1 and V is TRBV6-5, with 7 positions matching TRBD2. The trim removed 6 bases at V and 5 bases at J, leaving 7 bases unmatched. The CDR3 covers 14 residues. Germline assignment: CDR1 MNHEY and CDR2 SVGAGI. The CDR3 DNA reads TGTGCCAGCAGCCCCGGACTAGGAGACAATGAGCAGTTCTTC. This gives the protein CASSPGLGDNEQFF.

The V gene is TRBV7-9, the J gene TRBJ1-1; D unresolved. The CDR3 has 13 amino acids. Germline V gene data show CDR1 as SEHNR and CDR2 as FQNEAQ (reference sequence). V lost 3 bases and J lost 1, with 6 bases in between. The CDR3 coding sequence is TGTGCCAGCAGCTTCTCTGGGAACACTGAAGCTTTCTTT. Amino acid sequence: CASSFSGNTEAFF. The variable domain in full, completed from reference TRBV7-9 and TRBJ1-1, reads DTGVSQNPRHKITKRGQNVTFRCDPISEHNRLYWYRQTLGQGPEFLTYFQNEAQLEKSRLLSDRFSAERPKGSFSTLEIQRTEQGDSAMYLCASSFSGNTEAFFGQGTRLTVV.

This sequence joins TRBV7-3 and TRBJ2-1; TRBD2 aligns across 12 bases. This CDR3 has 15 amino acids. Germline CDR1 and CDR2: SGHTA and FQGTGA. The ends lost 6 bases at V and 8 bases at J; junction bases unmatched: 8. The CDR3 DNA follows: TGTGCCAGCAGGTCGGGTCTAGCGGGAGGGGATGAGCAGTTCTTC. Translation gives CASRSGLAGGDEQFF.

This clone was seen just once. The chain combines TRBV11-2 with TRBJ1-2, with 7 nucleotides matching TRBD1. Germline-derived CDR1 and CDR2 are SGHAT and FQNNGV. The CDR3 sequence is 13 residues long. V lost 4 bases and J lost 4; bases outside the gene matches: 3. The CDR3 DNA reads as TGTGCCAGCAGCTCGACAGGGCGCTATGGCTACACCTTC. Its protein is CASSSTGRYGYTF.

V and J are TRBV5-4 and TRBJ1-1; D is unclear. The germline gives CDR1 SGHNT, CDR2 YYREEE (reference sequence). The length of the CDR3 is 14 residues. V was pared by 0 bases and J by 1 base, with 7 bases between. The CDR3: CASSLDGGNTEAFF. The CDR3, as DNA: TGTGCCAGCAGCTTGGACGGCGGGAACACTGAAGCTTTCTTT.

This chain links TRBV9 with TRBJ2-3; TRBD2 is a possible D gene (5 bases). Germline V gene lookup returns CDR1 SGDLS and CDR2 YYNGEE. This CDR3 has 14 residues. Deletions cut 0 bases from V and 4 bases from J, with 9 bases between. The CDR3 is CASSVVAQADTQYF. The CDR3 nucleotides are TGTGCCAGCAGCGTAGTAGCGCAGGCAGATACGCAGTATTTT.

The V and J genes are TRBV6-6 and TRBJ2-7, with TRBD2 identical over 8 bases. V dropped 8 bases and J dropped 4; count of bases not matched to a gene: 7. The germline V gene has CDR1 MNHNY and CDR2 SVGAGI (reference sequence). The CDR3 spans 13 residues. The chain's CDR3 is CASSLAGFYEQYF. The CDR3 region has the DNA TGTGCCAGCTCCCTAGCGGGTTTTTACGAGCAGTACTTC.

This clone is a singleton in its sample. V usage is TRBV3-1 (or the pseudogene TRBV3-2) and J usage is TRBJ1-2, with D unresolved. CDR1 and CDR2 from the germline V gene are LGHDT and YNNKEL (reference sequence). CDR3 length: 16 amino acids. V lost 1 base and J 6 bases, leaving 18 bases between the germline ends. This CDR3 reads CASSQGGAGYGDGYTF. CDR3 DNA sequence: TGTGCCAGCAGCCAAGGGGGTGCGGGGTATGGCGATGGCTACACCTTC.

J is TRBJ1-2 and V is TRBV11-2, with D possibly matching TRBD1 (5 bases). Trimming removed 5 bases from V and 4 bases from J, with 20 bases in between. This CDR3 region has 16 residues. Germline CDR1 SGHAT, CDR2 FQNNGV. DNA of the CDR3: TGTGCCAGCAGCCCGCAGCTACCGGGACCGAGCTATGGCTACACCTTC. It is translated as CASSPQLPGPSYGYTF.

The chain couples TRBV14 to TRBJ2-3; D is possibly TRBD2 (5 bases). The CDR3 has 15 amino acids. V gave up 3 bases and J gave up 0 bases, with 10 bases separating them. Germline CDR1 SGHDN, CDR2 FVKESK. CDR3 loop: CASSQRVFSTDTQYF. The CDR3 nucleotides are TGTGCCAGCAGCCAGAGGGTTTTTAGCACAGATACGCAGTATTTT.

The rearrangement links TRBV3-1 (or the pseudogene TRBV3-2) to TRBJ1-2, with a weak D call TRBD1 (5 bases). The V end lost 2 bases, the J end lost 4 bases, and 17 bases lay between the germline ends. Germline-derived CDR1 and CDR2 are LGHDT and YNNKEL (reference sequence). The CDR3 length is 16 residues. CDR3 protein: CASSQWNRGEGYGYTF. The CDR3 DNA follows: TGTGCCAGCAGCCAATGGAATAGAGGGGAAGGCTATGGCTACACCTTC.

The gene calls are TRBV28 and TRBJ2-7, with no clear D. Germline V gene sequence: CDR1 MDHEN, CDR2 SYDVKM. V was pared by 2 bases and J by 6 bases, with 2 bases between. There are 10 residues in the CDR3. CDR3 region: CASSLVEQYF. CDR3 DNA: TGTGCCAGCAGTTTAGTCGAGCAGTACTTC. Looking up the rest from reference TRBV28 and TRBJ2-7 gives the full variable domain: DVKVTQSSRYLVKRTGEKVFLECVQDMDHENMFWYRQDPGLGLRLIYFSYDVKMKEKGDIPEGYSVSREKKERFSLILESASTNQTSMYLCASSLVEQYFGPGTRLTVT.